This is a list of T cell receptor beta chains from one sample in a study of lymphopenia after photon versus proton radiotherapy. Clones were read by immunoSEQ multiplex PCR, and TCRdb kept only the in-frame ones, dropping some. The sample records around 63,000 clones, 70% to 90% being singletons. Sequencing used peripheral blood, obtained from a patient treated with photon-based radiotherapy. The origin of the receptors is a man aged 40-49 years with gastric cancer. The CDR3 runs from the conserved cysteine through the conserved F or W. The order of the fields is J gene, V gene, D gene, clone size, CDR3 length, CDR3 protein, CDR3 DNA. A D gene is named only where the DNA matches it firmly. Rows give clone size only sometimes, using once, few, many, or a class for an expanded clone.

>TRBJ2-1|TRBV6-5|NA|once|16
CASSYELAGPYNEQFF
TGTGCCAGCAGTTACGAGCTGGCGGGGCCCTACAATGAGCAGTTCTTC
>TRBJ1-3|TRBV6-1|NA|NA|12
CAGEANGDTIYF
TGTGCGGGGGAGGCAAACGGTGACACCATATATTTT
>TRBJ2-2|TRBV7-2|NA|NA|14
CASSFDGGGGELFF
TGTGCCAGCAGCTTTGATGGCGGTGGGGGGGAGCTGTTTTTT
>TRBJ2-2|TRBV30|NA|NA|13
CAWSVIRPGELFF
TGTGCCTGGAGTGTAATTCGGCCCGGGGAGCTGTTTTTT
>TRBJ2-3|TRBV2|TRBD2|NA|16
CASSQGTSGSTDTQYF
TGTGCCAGCAGCCAAGGGACTAGCGGCTCCACAGATACGCAGTATTTT
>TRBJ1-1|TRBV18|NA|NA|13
CASSHGRNTEAFF
TGTGCCAGCTCACACGGGAGGAACACTGAAGCTTTCTTT
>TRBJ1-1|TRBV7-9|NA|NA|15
CASSLGGSGDTEAFF
TGTGCCAGCAGCTTAGGTGGGTCAGGGGACACTGAAGCTTTCTTT
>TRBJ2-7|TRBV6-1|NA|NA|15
CASRSRDIGVYEQYF
TGTGCCAGCAGGTCCCGGGACATCGGCGTTTACGAGCAGTACTTC
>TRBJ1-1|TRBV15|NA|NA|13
CATSEGLRTEAFF
TGTGCCACCAGCGAAGGGCTGCGAACTGAAGCTTTCTTT
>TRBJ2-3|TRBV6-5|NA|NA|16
CASSYGRRVKGDTQYF
TGTGCCAGCAGTTACGGGCGCAGGGTGAAGGGAGATACGCAGTATTTT
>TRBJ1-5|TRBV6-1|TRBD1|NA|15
CASSTRTGGGGPQHF
TGTGCCAGCAGTACGCGGACAGGGGGAGGCGGGCCCCAGCATTTT
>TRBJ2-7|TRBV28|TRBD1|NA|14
CASSWGTGFFEQYF
TGTGCCAGCAGCTGGGGGACAGGGTTCTTCGAGCAGTACTTC
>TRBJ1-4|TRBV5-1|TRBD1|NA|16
CASSLDGPGQDEKLFF
TGCGCCAGCAGCTTGGATGGGCCGGGACAGGACGAAAAACTGTTTTTT
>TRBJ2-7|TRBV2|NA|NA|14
CASSAQGSSYEQYF
TGTGCCAGCAGTGCTCAGGGGAGCTCCTACGAGCAGTACTTC
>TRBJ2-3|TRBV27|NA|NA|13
CASSLGRTDTQYF
TGTGCCAGCAGTTTGGGGCGCACAGATACGCAGTATTTT
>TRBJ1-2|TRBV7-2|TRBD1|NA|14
CASSLPGGSYGYTF
TGTGCCAGCAGCCTTCCAGGGGGCAGCTATGGCTACACCTTC
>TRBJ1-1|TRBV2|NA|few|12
CASSVSNTEAFF
TGTGCCAGCAGTGTCTCGAACACTGAAGCTTTCTTT
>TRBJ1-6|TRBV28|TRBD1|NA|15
CASSVTQGADSPLHF
TGTGCCAGCAGTGTGACACAGGGGGCTGATTCACCCCTCCACTTT
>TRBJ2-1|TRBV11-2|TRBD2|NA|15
CASSLASGGATEQFF
TGTGCCAGCAGCTTAGCTAGCGGGGGGGCCACCGAGCAGTTCTTC
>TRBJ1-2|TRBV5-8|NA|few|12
CASSLGVYGYTF
TGTGCCAGCAGCTTGGGGGTGTATGGCTACACCTTC
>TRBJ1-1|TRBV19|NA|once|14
CASSKEGLNTEAFF
TGTGCCAGTAGTAAGGAGGGTTTAAACACTGAAGCTTTCTTT
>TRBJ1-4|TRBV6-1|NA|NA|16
CASSEDGRVGGEKLFF
TGTGCCAGCAGTGAAGATGGTAGGGTTGGTGGAGAAAAACTGTTTTTT
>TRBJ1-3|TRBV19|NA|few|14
CASSARDSGNTIYF
TGTGCCAGTAGTGCGAGGGACTCTGGAAACACCATATATTTT
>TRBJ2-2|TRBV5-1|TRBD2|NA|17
CASSRPGTSGITGELFF
TGCGCCAGCAGCCGACCCGGGACTAGCGGGATCACCGGGGAGCTGTTTTTT
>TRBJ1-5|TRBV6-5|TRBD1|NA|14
CASSYSPGGGPQHF
TGTGCCAGCAGTTACTCTCCAGGGGGTGGGCCCCAGCATTTT
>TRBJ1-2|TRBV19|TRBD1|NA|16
CASSQPTGQGGYGYTF
TGTGCCAGTAGTCAGCCAACCGGACAGGGAGGCTATGGCTACACCTTC
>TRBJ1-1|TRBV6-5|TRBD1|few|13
CASSPRDRAYAFF
TGTGCCAGCAGTCCCCGGGACAGGGCGTATGCTTTCTTT
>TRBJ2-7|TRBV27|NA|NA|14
CASSFSRDTYEQYF
TGTGCCAGCAGTTTCTCCCGGGACACTTACGAGCAGTACTTC
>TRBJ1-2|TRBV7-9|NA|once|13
CASKMGGDPGYTF
TGTGCCAGCAAAATGGGGGGGGACCCGGGCTACACCTTC
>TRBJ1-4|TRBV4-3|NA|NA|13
CASSKVRSEKLFF
TGCGCCAGCAGCAAGGTTCGCAGTGAAAAACTGTTTTTT
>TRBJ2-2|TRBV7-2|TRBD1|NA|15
CASSLGDSRTGELFF
TGTGCCAGCAGCTTAGGGGACAGTCGGACCGGGGAGCTGTTTTTT
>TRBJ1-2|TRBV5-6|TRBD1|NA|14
CASSLGDRVYGYTF
TGTGCCAGCAGCTTAGGCGACAGGGTCTATGGCTACACCTTC
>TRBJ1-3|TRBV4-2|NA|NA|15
CASSQGRASGNTIYF
TGTGCCAGCAGCCAAGGACGGGCCTCTGGAAACACCATATATTTT
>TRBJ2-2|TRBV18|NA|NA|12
CASSEYTGELFF
TGTGCCAGCTCAGAGTACACCGGGGAGCTGTTTTTT
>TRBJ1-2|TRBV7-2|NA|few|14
CASSLEQSNYGYTF
TGTGCCAGCAGCTTAGAGCAGTCTAACTATGGCTACACCTTC
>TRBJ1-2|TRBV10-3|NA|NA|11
CAISDEGGYTF
TGTGCCATCAGTGATGAGGGGGGCTACACCTTC
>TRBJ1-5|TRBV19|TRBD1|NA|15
CASSPTGGLDQPQHF
TGTGCCAGTAGTCCTACAGGGGGCTTGGATCAGCCCCAGCATTTT
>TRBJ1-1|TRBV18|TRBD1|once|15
CASARGGSGNTEAFF
TGTGCCAGCGCCAGGGGGGGGTCGGGGAACACTGAAGCTTTCTTT
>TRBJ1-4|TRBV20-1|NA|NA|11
CSARVGLGAFF
NA
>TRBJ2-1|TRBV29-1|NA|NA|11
CSAPQGSEQFF
TGCAGCGCTCCCCAGGGTAGTGAGCAGTTCTTC
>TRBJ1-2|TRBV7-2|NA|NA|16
CASSLVPDGRNYGYTF
TGTGCCAGCAGCTTGGTACCCGACGGGAGAAACTATGGCTACACCTTC
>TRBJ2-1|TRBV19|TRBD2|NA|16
CASSQAPSGLRVEQFF
TGTGCCAGTAGTCAAGCCCCTAGCGGCCTACGGGTTGAGCAGTTCTTC
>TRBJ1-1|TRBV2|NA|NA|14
CASSETPTRTEAFF
TGTGCCAGCAGTGAGACTCCGACGAGGACTGAAGCTTTCTTT
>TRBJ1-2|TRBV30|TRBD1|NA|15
CAWSQRDRGPDGYTF
TGTGCCTGGAGTCAAAGGGACAGGGGACCTGATGGCTACACCTTC
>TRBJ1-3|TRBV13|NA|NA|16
CASNEGEGGSGNTIYF
TGTGCCAGCAACGAGGGGGAGGGAGGCTCTGGAAACACCATATATTTT
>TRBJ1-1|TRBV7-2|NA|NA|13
CASSQAANTEAFF
TGTGCCAGCAGCCAGGCGGCGAACACTGAAGCTTTCTTT
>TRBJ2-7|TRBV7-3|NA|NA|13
CASSLTGGGEQYF
TGTGCCAGCAGCTTAACTGGAGGGGGCGAGCAGTACTTC
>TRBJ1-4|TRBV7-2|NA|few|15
CASSFQQGFNEKLFF
TGTGCCAGCAGCTTCCAACAGGGCTTTAATGAAAAACTGTTTTTT
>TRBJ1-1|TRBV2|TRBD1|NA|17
CASRMGGTGAMNTEAFF
TGTGCCAGCAGAATGGGCGGGACAGGGGCTATGAACACTGAAGCTTTCTTT
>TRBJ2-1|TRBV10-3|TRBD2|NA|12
CAISRGDDEQFF
TGTGCCATCAGTCGGGGGGACGATGAGCAGTTCTTC